This passage covers 30 T cell receptor beta chains from one sample sequenced in a study of human T cells and chemical hapten exposure. Time point specified: patch test 1, 2 weeks after DPC sensitization. The treatment here: therapeutic diphenylcyclopropenone sensitization with weekly scalp DPC. TCRdb independently ran MiXCR on the RACE reads; one entry per CDR3 protein. The sample lists about 110,000 distinct CDR3 sequences; 11% were seen once. Source: whole blood, taken in connection with sensitization to the hapten diphenylcyclopropenone (DPC). The source is a woman between 40 and 55 years old with alopecia areata. Some clones in this sample may be carry-over from other donors' samples.

This clonotype was seen only a few times. J is TRBJ1-5 and V is TRBV11-2; TRBD1 is a possible D gene (5 bases). Germline V gene sequence: CDR1 SGHAT, CDR2 FQNNGV. The CDR3 loop spans 14 amino acids. Trimming cost V 4 bases and J 0 bases, with 7 bases left between them. The CDR3 DNA reads TGTGCCAGCAGCTCGGGACTTAGCAATCAGCCCCAGCATTTT. Translating gives CASSSGLSNQPQHF.

In its sample, this clonotype was seen a few times. The chain combines TRBV7-6 with TRBJ1-3; D call uncertain. Germline assignment: CDR1 SGHVS and CDR2 FNYEAQ. The V end was cut by 5 bases, the J end by 1 base, with 18 bases between. The CDR3 length is 17 residues. This chain's CDR3 is CASSPSPDRRSGNTIYF. CDR3 nucleotide sequence: TGTGCCAGCAGCCCCTCCCCGGATCGGCGGTCTGGAAACACCATATATTTT.

CDR3 sequence (DNA): TGTGCCAGCAGTTCACCCCAGCCCAATGAGCAGTTCTTC. This translates into CASSSPQPNEQFF. The chain combines TRBV28 with TRBJ2-1; D gene unclear. The germline V and J ends were trimmed by 4 bases and 6 bases, with 10 bases remaining between them. Germline V CDR1 and CDR2: MDHEN, SYDVKM. This CDR3 spans 13 amino acids.

The chain employs TRBV15 and TRBJ2-5, with D perhaps matching TRBD2 (6 bases). The ends were cut back, 5 bases at V and 6 bases at J, with 13 bases in the middle. This CDR3 region has 13 residues. Germline V CDR1 and CDR2: LNHNV, YYDKDF (reference sequence). Here the CDR3 DNA reads TGTGCCACCAGCGCGCCCCTAGCGAAGACCCAGTACTTC. It encodes CATSAPLAKTQYF.

This clonotype was seen at least ten times. This chain links TRBV12-3 or TRBV12-4 with TRBJ2-7; possibly TRBD2 for D (6 bases). V was shortened by 5 bases and J by 6 bases, with 14 bases between the two germline ends. This CDR3 spans 13 amino acids. CDR3 amino acids: CASSAQTRGEQYF. CDR3 in DNA: TGTGCCAGCAGTGCCCAGACTAGGGGCGAGCAGTACTTC.

This clonotype occurred many times. This chain uses TRBV20-1 with TRBJ2-5, with 9 bases lining up with TRBD2. This CDR3 is built from 15 residues. CDR1 and CDR2 (germline): DFQATT, SNEGSKA (reference sequence). V lost 5 bases to trimming and J lost 4 bases; unmatched junction nucleotides: 11. This chain's CDR3 is CSAGETAGGPETQYF. The CDR3, as DNA: TGCAGTGCTGGGGAAACAGCGGGAGGCCCAGAGACCCAGTACTTC.

There are a few counts of this clonotype. The rearrangement joins TRBV20-1 to TRBJ2-3, with a weak D call TRBD2 (5 bases). The CDR3 runs to 14 residues. V lost 7 bases to trimming and J lost 6 bases, with 20 bases between them. Germline-derived CDR1 and CDR2 are DFQATT and SNEGSKA (reference sequence). CDR3 coding DNA: TGCAGTGTTCTCATTGGGAGCTCATCTGATACGCAGTATTTT. Translation: CSVLIGSSSDTQYF.

This clonotype was counted between two and nine times. This rearrangement joins TRBV5-5 to TRBJ2-5; D not certain. The CDR3 loop spans 15 amino acids. V was cut by 0 bases and J by 4 bases, with 13 bases left in between. The V gene's germline CDR1 is SGHKS and CDR2 YYEKEE (reference sequence). CDR3 in DNA: TGTGCCAGCAGCTTGGAGGCACCCGCCGGAGAGACCCAGTACTTC. Its translation is CASSLEAPAGETQYF.

This clonotype has ten or more counts. The chain recombines TRBV20-1 with TRBJ2-1; possibly TRBD1 or TRBD2 for D (5 bases each). The V gene lost 6 bases and the J gene lost 4 bases, with 19 bases spanning the gap. The CDR3 totals 15 residues. Germline V gene lookup returns CDR1 DFQATT and CDR2 SNEGSKA (reference sequence). CDR3 region: CSAPPGTSKYNEQFF. The CDR3 DNA reads as TGCAGTGCACCCCCCGGGACCTCCAAGTACAATGAGCAGTTCTTC.

This clonotype was found a few times. This sequence joins TRBV11-2 and TRBJ2-5; TRBD2 matches at 9 bases. Germline CDR1 reads SGHAT; CDR2 reads FQNNGV. J was trimmed by 4 bases and V by 0 bases; bases with no gene match: 6. The CDR3 is made up of 16 amino acids. In DNA, the CDR3 is TGTGCCAGCAGCTTAGACCAAACTAGCGGGTCAGAGACCCAGTACTTC. It codes for CASSLDQTSGSETQYF.

The rearrangement joins TRBV19 to TRBJ2-1, with TRBD1 as a possible D gene (6 bases). Trimming removed 9 bases from V and 6 bases from J, with 21 bases in between. This CDR3 is 15 amino acids long. In germline, CDR1 is LNHDA, CDR2 SQIVND (reference sequence). CDR3 nucleotides: TGTGCCAGCAGAGCCTTCCTCGCAGGGGTCAATGAGCAGTTCTTC. This sequence encodes CASRAFLAGVNEQFF. The full variable domain, its missing parts supplied by reference TRBV19 and TRBJ2-1, is DGGITQSPKYLFRKEGQNVTLSCEQNLNHDAMYWYRQDPGQGLRLIYYSQIVNDFQKGDIAEGYSVSREKKESFPLTVTSAQKNPTAFYLCASRAFLAGVNEQFFGPGTRLTVL.

Ten or more counts support this clonotype. DNA of the CDR3: TGTGCCAGCAGTATCTCAGGGGGCACTGAAGCTTTCTTT. Translated: CASSISGGTEAFF. The chain is built from TRBV28 and TRBJ1-1; 7 nucleotides align to TRBD1. V trimming: 5 bases; J trimming: 4 bases; junction bases outside the gene matches: 4. The CDR3 loop spans 13 amino acids. Per the germline V gene, CDR1 is MDHEN and CDR2 is SYDVKM.

This clonotype was detected ten times or more. V usage is TRBV4-2 and J usage is TRBJ1-1; D perhaps matches TRBD1 (6 bases). The CDR3 has 17 residues. Germline CDR1 reads LGHNA; CDR2 reads YNFKEQ. V was clipped by 2 bases and J by 4 bases, with 20 bases between them. CDR3 sequence: CASSQNTVEGVSTEAFF. Here the CDR3 DNA reads TGTGCCAGCAGCCAAAACACGGTCGAGGGGGTAAGCACTGAAGCTTTCTTT.

This clonotype was seen many times. This rearrangement joins TRBV7-6 to TRBJ2-3; either TRBD1 or TRBD2 may supply D (6 bases each). CDR3 size: 16 residues. Germline CDR1 is SGHVS and CDR2 is FNYEAQ. Trimming stripped 3 bases from V and 2 bases from J, with 15 bases between. This CDR3 is CASSFPGGAITDTQYF. The CDR3 region has the DNA TGTGCCAGCAGCTTTCCCGGGGGCGCAATCACAGATACGCAGTATTTT.

This clonotype was counted a few times. The chain uses TRBV7-6 and TRBJ2-2; D possibly corresponds to TRBD2 (5 bases). Germline lookup yields CDR1 SGHVS and CDR2 FNYEAQ. This CDR3 is 16 amino acids long. With 2 bases removed from V and 0 bases from J, the gap between germline ends came to 10 bases. The CDR3 nucleotides are TGTGCCAGCAGCTTAAGAGGGCGGCCGAACACCGGGGAGCTGTTTTTT. Its translation is CASSLRGRPNTGELFF.

This rearrangement joins TRBV18 to TRBJ1-5; 7 nucleotides match TRBD1. The CDR3 covers 16 residues. Germline V CDR1 and CDR2: KGHSH, LQKENI. V trimming: 2 bases; J trimming: 3 bases; junction bases outside the gene matches: 7. CDR3 DNA: TGTGCCAGCTCACCAATTAGACAGGGCGACAATCAGCCCCAGCATTTT. Protein product: CASSPIRQGDNQPQHF.

This chain connects TRBV11-2 to TRBJ2-2; 11 nucleotides match TRBD2. The CDR3 runs to 15 residues. The V segment lost 2 bases and the J segment 6 bases; nucleotides outside the gene matches: 2. Looked up from germline, CDR1 is SGHAT and CDR2 is FQNNGV. The CDR3 DNA sequence: TGTGCCAGCAGCTTATCGGGACTAGCGGCCGGGGAGCTGTTTTTT. Its translation is CASSLSGLAAGELFF.

This sequence joins TRBV3-1 and TRBJ2-1; TRBD1 aligns across 7 bases. CDR1 is LGHDT, CDR2 YNNKEL, per germline (reference sequence). The junction had 12 bases not matched to a gene; V was cut back by 0 bases and J by 10 bases. The CDR3 is 16 amino acids. In DNA form, the CDR3 reads TGTGCCAGCAGCCAAGAGGGGACAGAGCTTTTGACGGAGCAGTTCTTC. It encodes CASSQEGTELLTEQFF.

The chain carries TRBV13 and TRBJ1-5; TRBD1 matches 9 bases. CDR3 length: 16 amino acids. Germline V gives CDR1 PRHDT, CDR2 FYEKMQ (reference sequence). Unmatched junction bases numbered 4, after V lost 1 base and J lost 3 bases. CDR3 nucleotides: TGTGCCAGCAGCTTAGAGGGACAGGGAGACAATCAGCCCCAGCATTTT. Translating gives CASSLEGQGDNQPQHF.

V gene TRBV28 combines with J gene TRBJ1-1; a possible D gene is TRBD1 (6 bases). This CDR3 has 18 residues. Germline CDR1 and CDR2: MDHEN and SYDVKM. With 4 bases removed from V and 4 bases from J, the gap between germline ends came to 25 bases. The CDR3 DNA reads as TGTGCCAGCAGTTCCCATACGGGGGGCAGGACGGAGAGCACTGAAGCTTTCTTT. This translates into CASSSHTGGRTESTEAFF.

This clonotype occurred many times. The J gene is TRBJ2-7, the V gene TRBV5-1; D not certain. The CDR3 contains 14 residues. Germline V gene lookup returns CDR1 SGHRS and CDR2 YFSETQ. V was cut by 4 bases and J by 0 bases, with 11 bases left in between. In DNA, the CDR3 is TGCGCCAGCAGCCAAGACGCAAGCTCCTACGAGCAGTACTTC. Translation: CASSQDASSYEQYF.

This clonotype was observed many times. The V and J genes are TRBV12-3 or TRBV12-4 and TRBJ2-1; perhaps D is TRBD1 or TRBD2 (5 bases each). Trimming took off 11 bases at V and 7 bases at J, with 24 bases between the two ends. This CDR3 comprises 15 residues. This CDR3 reads CAFLMHNGAYNEQFF. The CDR3 DNA reads as TGTGCCTTTCTCATGCATAACGGGGCATATAATGAGCAGTTCTTC.

This clonotype was seen a few times. The chain employs TRBV9 and TRBJ1-1; D remains ambiguous. Germline loops: CDR1 SGDLS, CDR2 YYNGEE. This CDR3 has 13 residues. The V gene lost 3 bases and the J gene lost 2 bases, with 8 bases spanning the gap. The CDR3 nucleotides are TGTGCCAGCAGCGGACATCTTAACACTGAAGCTTTCTTT. This encodes CASSGHLNTEAFF.

This chain uses TRBV27 with TRBJ2-3; 8 nucleotides agree with TRBD2. Germline trimming cut 5 bases from V and 0 bases from J; bases unmatched to any gene: 7. Germline loops: CDR1 MNHEY, CDR2 SMNVEV (reference sequence). The CDR3 contains 16 residues. In DNA form, the CDR3 reads TGTGCCAGCAGTCCCTTACTAGCGGCAAGCACAGATACGCAGTATTTT. It yields the protein CASSPLLAASTDTQYF.

The chain carries TRBV4-3 and TRBJ1-1; D is unclear. The CDR3 extends over 14 amino acids. CDR1 and CDR2 from the germline V gene are LGHNA and YSLEER. V was shortened by 0 bases and J by 0 bases, with 5 bases between the two germline ends. The CDR3 reads CASSQDTMNTEAFF. The CDR3 coding sequence is TGCGCCAGCAGCCAAGATACGATGAACACTGAAGCTTTCTTT.

This clonotype was counted only a few times. The chain carries TRBV7-9 and TRBJ2-5; 7 bases are a match to TRBD1. Germline V gene sequence: CDR1 SEHNR, CDR2 FQNEAQ (reference sequence). V gave up 5 bases and J gave up 5 bases; unmatched junction bases: 8. The CDR3 runs 14 residues. CDR3 sequence reads: CASSKRQGWETQYF. In nucleotides, the CDR3 is TGTGCCAGCAGCAAGCGACAGGGATGGGAGACCCAGTACTTC.

A few counts support this clonotype. The chain employs TRBV7-2 and TRBJ2-5; the match to TRBD1 covers 7 bases. Per germline, CDR1 SGHTA and CDR2 FQGNSA. V dropped 3 bases and J dropped 5; count of bases not matched to a gene: 6. The CDR3 has 14 residues. The CDR3 region is CASSFPRGMETQYF. The CDR3, as DNA: TGTGCCAGCAGCTTTCCCAGGGGGATGGAGACCCAGTACTTC.

This chain uses TRBV6-5 with TRBJ2-2; D unresolved. Germline V lookup: CDR1 MNHEY, CDR2 SVGAGI. V was shortened by 1 base and J by 7 bases, with 13 bases between the two germline ends. CDR3 length: 15 residues. CDR3 amino acids: CASSYLGRLVGELFF. CDR3 coding DNA: TGTGCCAGCAGTTACTTAGGCAGGCTGGTCGGGGAGCTGTTTTTT.

In its sample, this clonotype was seen a few times. The CDR3 DNA reads as TGTGCCAGCAGTTTTCTGGGACAGGGATGGACTGAAGCTTTCTTT. Its protein is CASSFLGQGWTEAFF. The genes are TRBV28 and TRBJ1-1, with 9 bases fitting TRBD1. This CDR3 has 15 residues. The germline gives CDR1 MDHEN, CDR2 SYDVKM. Trimming removed 3 bases from V and 5 bases from J; junction bases left unmatched: 7.

This clonotype was seen a few times. This chain connects TRBV19 to TRBJ1-5; D is ambiguous. Trimming shortened V by 5 bases and J by 6 bases, and 14 bases separated the two germline ends. CDR1 is LNHDA and CDR2 is SQIVND in the germline V gene (reference sequence). The CDR3 is made up of 14 amino acids. CDR3 loop: CASSATGPGQPQHF. The CDR3 nucleotides are TGTGCCAGTAGTGCGACCGGACCGGGTCAGCCCCAGCATTTT.